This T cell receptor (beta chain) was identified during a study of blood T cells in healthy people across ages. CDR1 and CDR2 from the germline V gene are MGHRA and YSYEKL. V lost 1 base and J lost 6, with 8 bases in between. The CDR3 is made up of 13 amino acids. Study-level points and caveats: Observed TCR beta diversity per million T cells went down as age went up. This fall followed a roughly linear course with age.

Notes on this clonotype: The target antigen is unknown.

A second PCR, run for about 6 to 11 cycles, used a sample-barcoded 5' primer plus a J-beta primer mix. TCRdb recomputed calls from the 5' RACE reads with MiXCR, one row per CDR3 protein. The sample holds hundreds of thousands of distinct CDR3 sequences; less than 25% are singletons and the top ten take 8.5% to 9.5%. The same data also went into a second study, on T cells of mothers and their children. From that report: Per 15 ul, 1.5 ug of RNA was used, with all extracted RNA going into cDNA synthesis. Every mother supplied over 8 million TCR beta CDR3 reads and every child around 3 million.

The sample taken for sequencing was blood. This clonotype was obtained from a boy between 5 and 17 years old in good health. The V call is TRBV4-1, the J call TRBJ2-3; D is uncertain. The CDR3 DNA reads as TGCGCCAGCAGCCAAGGGGGATTGGATACGCAGTATTTT. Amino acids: CASSQGGLDTQYF.